A single sample gave rise to the 31 T cell receptor beta chains below, sequenced in a study of blood T cell repertoires in COVID-19. Profiling relied on immunoSEQ multiplex PCR, and the TCRdb table lists in-frame clones only, not all of them. There are under 20,000 clones in the sample; 89% occur only once, and about 13% lies in the top ten. The sample consisted of peripheral blood. These receptors all come from a man aged 55 to 70 with active COVID-19.

The rearrangement joins TRBV5-4 to TRBJ2-1; the D gene is possibly TRBD2 (5 bases). Trimming cost V 4 bases and J 3 bases, with 14 bases left between them. The germline CDR1 and CDR2 sequences are SGHNT and YYREEE (reference sequence). The CDR3 spans 15 residues. The CDR3 nucleotides read TGTGCCAGCAGCGTATACGGACTGGACTACAATGAGCAGTTCTTC. The encoded protein is CASSVYGLDYNEQFF.

This chain links TRBV7-9 with TRBJ2-1; tentative D call: TRBD2 (6 bases). V was clipped by 2 bases and J by 9 bases, with 20 bases between them. The germline CDR1 and CDR2 sequences are SEHNR and FQNEAQ (reference sequence). This CDR3 has 16 residues. CDR3 region: CASSLIPLAYFVEQFF. As DNA, the CDR3 is TGTGCCAGCAGCTTAATCCCACTAGCCTATTTCGTTGAGCAGTTCTTC.

The chain is built from TRBV5-1 and TRBJ1-1, with D maybe TRBD1 (5 bases). Per germline, CDR1 SGHRS and CDR2 YFSETQ. The length of the CDR3 is 13 residues. The germline V and J ends were trimmed by 1 base and 5 bases, with 9 bases remaining between them. CDR3 DNA: TGCGCCAGCAGCTTGCGGGGGTGGACTGAAGCTTTCTTT. It specifies CASSLRGWTEAFF.

J is TRBJ1-2 and V is TRBV4-1; 9 bases are shared with TRBD1. Germline trimming cut 3 bases from V and 6 bases from J; bases unmatched to any gene: 8. The CDR3 spans 15 residues. Germline CDR1 reads MGHRA; CDR2 reads YSYEKL. This chain's CDR3 is CASSQGQGGMNGYTF. In DNA, the CDR3 is TGCGCCAGCAGCCAGGGACAGGGCGGAATGAATGGCTACACCTTC.

The J gene is TRBJ1-1, the V gene TRBV6-6; maybe TRBD1 (5 bases). The CDR3 covers 13 residues. The V gene's germline CDR1 is MNHNY and CDR2 SVGAGI (reference sequence). V was cut by 2 bases and J by 5 bases, with 9 bases left in between. For the CDR3, the DNA is TGTGCCAGCAGTTACAGGGGTGGGACTGAAGCTTTCTTT. It encodes CASSYRGGTEAFF.

This sequence joins TRBV11-3 and TRBJ2-7; D might be TRBD2 (6 bases). The germline gives CDR1 SGHNT, CDR2 YENEEA. The CDR3 sequence is 14 residues long. Trimming left V 7 bases short and J 1 base short, with 14 bases between. The chain's CDR3 is CASTPTRGSYEQYF. CDR3 in DNA: TGTGCCAGCACACCGACTAGGGGATCCTACGAGCAGTACTTC.

This chain connects TRBV6-2 or TRBV6-3 to TRBJ2-1; the match to TRBD2 covers 7 bases. CDR1 MNHEY and CDR2 SVGEGT come from the germline V gene. With 5 bases clipped from V and 4 bases from J, the junction kept 8 bases outside the gene matches. The CDR3 loop spans 15 amino acids. The CDR3 nucleotides are TGTGCCAGCAGTACAGGACTAGGCCCATACAATGAGCAGTTCTTC. Its translation is CASSTGLGPYNEQFF.

V usage is TRBV7-8 and J usage is TRBJ1-4, with TRBD1 matching 8 bases. CDR3 length: 15 amino acids. Per germline, CDR1 SGHVS and CDR2 FQNEAQ. J gave up 8 bases and V 3 bases, and 8 bases lay outside the gene matches. The CDR3 DNA sequence: TGTGCCAGCAGCTTGGACAGGGTGGTAGGAGAAAAACTGTTTTTT. It codes for CASSLDRVVGEKLFF. The full variable domain, its missing parts supplied by reference TRBV7-8 and TRBJ1-4, is GAGVSQSPRYKVAKRGQDVALRCDPISGHVSLFWYQQALGQGPEFLTYFQNEAQLDKSGLPSDRFFAERPEGSVSTLKIQRTQQEDSAVYLCASSLDRVVGEKLFFGSGTQLSVL.

The chain has TRBV6-5 and TRBJ1-2, with D possibly being TRBD1 (5 bases). The length of the CDR3 is 13 residues. The V end was cut by 6 bases, the J end by 7 bases, with 15 bases between. CDR1 is MNHEY and CDR2 is SVGAGI in the germline V gene. The CDR3 protein is CASSRDPGGGYTF. The DNA for the CDR3 is TGTGCCAGCAGCCGGGATCCCGGGGGTGGCTACACCTTC.

This clone was seen once. The rearrangement joins TRBV11-2 to TRBJ2-1; TRBD2 matches 8 bases. The CDR3 spans 15 residues. With V trimmed by 5 bases and J by 2 bases, 5 bases remained unmatched. Germline-derived CDR1 and CDR2 are SGHAT and FQNNGV. The CDR3 region is CASSPGLDAYNEQFF. CDR3 DNA sequence: TGTGCCAGCAGCCCGGGACTAGACGCCTACAATGAGCAGTTCTTC.

By sample fraction, this clone is medium-sized. The rearrangement joins TRBV2 to TRBJ1-2, with D tentatively TRBD1 (6 bases). This CDR3 spans 13 amino acids. From germline, CDR1 is SNHLY and CDR2 FYNNEI. V lost 6 bases, J lost 5 bases, and 13 bases lay in between. CDR3 sequence: CASRYRAGYGYTF. CDR3 sequence (DNA): TGTGCCAGCAGGTACAGGGCTGGGTATGGCTACACCTTC. Complete variable domain (other parts from reference TRBV2 and TRBJ1-2): EPEVTQTPSHQVTQMGQEVILRCVPISNHLYFYWYRQILGQKVEFLVSFYNNEISEKSEIFDDQFSVERPDGSNFTLKIRSTKLEDSAMYFCASRYRAGYGYTFGSGTRLTVV.

This chain links TRBV5-4 with TRBJ1-1, with 8 bases aligning to TRBD1. This CDR3 has 15 amino acids. The germline V gene has CDR1 SGHNT and CDR2 YYREEE (reference sequence). The V segment lost 2 bases and the J segment 4 bases; nucleotides outside the gene matches: 7. As DNA, the CDR3 is TGTGCCAGCAGCTTAAAAACAGGGGGTATCACTGAAGCTTTCTTT. Protein: CASSLKTGGITEAFF.

The V and J genes are TRBV3-1 (or the pseudogene TRBV3-2) and TRBJ2-5; 9 bases map to TRBD2. Germline trimming cut 8 bases from V and 1 base from J; bases unmatched to any gene: 2. Per the germline V gene, CDR1 is LGHDT and CDR2 is YNNKEL (reference sequence). The CDR3 spans 13 residues. CDR3 nucleotides: TGTGCCAGCGGGCGGGGGGGCCAAGAGACCCAGTACTTC. Residues: CASGRGGQETQYF.

The V and J genes are TRBV11-2 and TRBJ2-7; D may be TRBD2 (5 bases). The CDR3 sequence is 14 residues long. Between the trimmed V and J ends, which lost 5 bases and 1 base, there was a span of 12 bases. Germline CDR1 and CDR2: SGHAT and FQNNGV. CDR3 sequence reads: CASSARRGSYEQYF. CDR3 DNA sequence: TGTGCCAGCAGCGCACGCCGCGGGTCCTACGAGCAGTACTTC.

This clone was found once. The genes are TRBV12-5 and TRBJ2-1, with 12 bases lining up with TRBD1. V lost 1 base and J lost 4; bases outside the gene matches: 5. CDR1 is LGHNT and CDR2 is FRNRAP in the germline V gene. The CDR3 consists of 17 residues. The CDR3 is CASGLGGQGAEYNEQFF. The CDR3 DNA is TGTGCTAGTGGTTTGGGGGGACAGGGGGCAGAATACAATGAGCAGTTCTTC.

The chain is built from TRBV11-3 and TRBJ2-3; perhaps TRBD1 as D (5 bases). V gave up 5 bases and J gave up 2 bases, with 14 bases separating them. Germline CDR1 is SGHNT and CDR2 is YENEEA. The CDR3 is made up of 15 amino acids. The CDR3 sequence: CASSRVRGYTDTQYF. Written as DNA, the CDR3 is TGTGCCAGCAGCCGAGTTAGGGGCTACACAGATACGCAGTATTTT.

The chain joins TRBV7-9 to TRBJ2-7; 9 bases match TRBD2. The V and J ends lost 2 bases and 2 bases, in that order; junction bases with no gene match: 4. CDR1 and CDR2 from the germline V gene are SEHNR and FQNEAQ (reference sequence). This CDR3 has 15 residues. The CDR3 DNA reads TGTGCCAGCAGCTTAACGGCGGGAGGGCCCTACGAGCAGTACTTC. This gives the protein CASSLTAGGPYEQYF.

The CDR3 DNA follows: TGTGCCAGCAGTTACTCAGGCGGGGGGTATGAGCAGTACTTC. Encoded protein: CASSYSGGGYEQYF. The chain links TRBV6-6 to TRBJ2-7; 8 bases fit TRBD2. CDR1 and CDR2 (germline): MNHNY, SVGAGI (reference sequence). The J segment lost 7 bases and the V segment lost 0 bases, leaving 5 bases of the junction unmatched. This CDR3 spans 14 amino acids.

The chain uses TRBV19 and TRBJ2-7; 11 nucleotides agree with TRBD1. Germline lookup yields CDR1 LNHDA and CDR2 SQIVND (reference sequence). The CDR3 extends over 12 amino acids. V dropped 9 bases and J dropped 6; count of bases not matched to a gene: 4. CDR3 sequence (DNA): TGTGCCAGCCAGGACAGGGGGCGCGAGCAGTACTTC. Translated, it gives CASQDRGREQYF.

The chain recombines TRBV2 with TRBJ1-6; D not resolved. The CDR3 length is 14 residues. V was pared by 5 bases and J by 4 bases, with 9 bases between. Germline lookup yields CDR1 SNHLY and CDR2 FYNNEI. CDR3 sequence (DNA): TGTGCCAGCAGTTCTCAGGTTTATAATTCACCCCTCCACTTT. Its translation is CASSSQVYNSPLHF.

The V call is TRBV19, the J call TRBJ2-3, with 11 bases that match TRBD2. Germline loops: CDR1 LNHDA, CDR2 SQIVND (reference sequence). V lost 2 bases to trimming and J lost 0 bases; unmatched junction nucleotides: 1. The CDR3 loop spans 16 amino acids. The CDR3 nucleotides read TGTGCCAGTAGTATATTAGCGGGGGGGAGCACAGATACGCAGTATTTT. Its translation is CASSILAGGSTDTQYF.

On this clone: The sample has other DNA sequences that encode this CDR3 too. The chain is built from TRBV28 and TRBJ2-1; TRBD1 is a possible D gene (7 bases). CDR1 MDHEN and CDR2 SYDVKM come from the germline V gene. The CDR3 sequence is 13 residues long. Trimming stripped 8 bases from V and 5 bases from J, with 13 bases between. Here the CDR3 reads CASGGGRDNEQFF. The CDR3 DNA reads as TGTGCCAGCGGAGGGGGCAGGGACAATGAGCAGTTCTTC.

This clone occurred once. The chain uses TRBV5-1 and TRBJ2-5; weak D call: TRBD2 (6 bases). V lost 1 base to trimming and J lost 1 base, with 11 bases between them. The length of the CDR3 is 15 residues. Germline V lookup: CDR1 SGHRS, CDR2 YFSETQ. The DNA for the CDR3 is TGCGCCAGCAGCTTGCCGAGCGGGCTCCAAGAGACCCAGTACTTC. This translates into CASSLPSGLQETQYF.

Worth noting for this clone: At one end, the junction sequence differs from germline, possibly due to a read error. The chain has TRBV7-9 and TRBJ2-7, with 8 bases matching TRBD2. There are 16 residues in the CDR3. CDR1 SEHNR and CDR2 FQNEAQ come from the germline V gene (reference sequence). CDR3 DNA sequence: TGTGCCAGCAGCACAGAGGAGGGGCTTTCTATTAGCGGGGCAAGCTTC. Translated: CASSTEEGLSISGASF.

The chain uses TRBV5-8 and TRBJ2-1, with 10 bases that match TRBD2. The V and J ends lost 4 bases and 5 bases, in that order; junction bases with no gene match: 9. The CDR3 is 16 residues long. Germline-derived CDR1 and CDR2 are SGHTS and YDEGEE. Written as DNA, the CDR3 is TGTGCCAGCAGCCTAGAGGGACTAGCGCATAACAATGAGCAGTTCTTC. This gives the protein CASSLEGLAHNNEQFF.

This clone was recorded once. The chain links TRBV3-1 (or the pseudogene TRBV3-2) to TRBJ1-1; 8 positions match TRBD1. The germline gives CDR1 LGHDT, CDR2 YNNKEL (reference sequence). V shed 4 bases, J shed 1 base, and the junction held 5 bases outside the gene matches. This CDR3 is built from 15 residues. CDR3 sequence: CASSRRGPANTEAFF. In nucleotides, the CDR3 is TGTGCCAGCAGCCGCAGGGGGCCTGCGAACACTGAAGCTTTCTTT.

The V call is TRBV9, the J call TRBJ1-5, with TRBD1 matching 8 bases. Germline CDR1 SGDLS, CDR2 YYNGEE. J gave up 6 bases and V 4 bases, and 9 bases lay outside the gene matches. This CDR3 contains 15 residues. The CDR3: CASSRTGIVGQPQHF. CDR3 in DNA: TGTGCCAGCAGCCGGACAGGGATAGTTGGTCAGCCCCAGCATTTT.

The V gene is TRBV6-2 or TRBV6-3, the J gene TRBJ2-1; TRBD2 aligns across 9 bases. The germline V gene encodes CDR1 MNHEY and CDR2 SVGEGT. J lost 8 bases, V lost 6 bases, and 17 bases had no gene match. This CDR3 spans 17 amino acids. CDR3: CASSRAQAGGRTDEQFF. DNA of the CDR3: TGTGCCAGCAGCCGTGCTCAAGCGGGAGGAAGGACAGATGAGCAGTTCTTC.

The chain links TRBV5-5 to TRBJ1-6; D may be TRBD1 (5 bases). The CDR3 contains 17 residues. V gave up 1 base and J gave up 6 bases, with 17 bases separating them. Germline values: CDR1 SGHKS, CDR2 YYEKEE (reference sequence). Written as DNA, the CDR3 is TGTGCCAGCAGCTTGTGGGCGAATGGGGCCAGTAATTCACCCCTCCACTTT. It is translated as CASSLWANGASNSPLHF.

The chain has TRBV9 and TRBJ2-2, with 13 bases fitting TRBD2. V shed 3 bases and J 4 bases; nucleotides not matched to a gene: 12. CDR1 is SGDLS and CDR2 is YYNGEE in the germline V gene. The CDR3 is 19 residues long. The CDR3 spells CASSGGTSGILPRTGELFF. CDR3 DNA: TGTGCCAGCAGCGGAGGGACTAGCGGGATCCTACCCCGCACCGGGGAGCTGTTTTTT.

J is TRBJ2-5 and V is TRBV4-3; D not certain. This CDR3 contains 13 residues. Germline V gene sequence: CDR1 LGHNA, CDR2 YSLEER. Deletions cut 2 bases from V and 2 bases from J, with 6 bases between. The CDR3 spells CASSQSQQETQYF. The CDR3 DNA follows: TGCGCCAGCAGCCAATCACAACAAGAGACCCAGTACTTC.